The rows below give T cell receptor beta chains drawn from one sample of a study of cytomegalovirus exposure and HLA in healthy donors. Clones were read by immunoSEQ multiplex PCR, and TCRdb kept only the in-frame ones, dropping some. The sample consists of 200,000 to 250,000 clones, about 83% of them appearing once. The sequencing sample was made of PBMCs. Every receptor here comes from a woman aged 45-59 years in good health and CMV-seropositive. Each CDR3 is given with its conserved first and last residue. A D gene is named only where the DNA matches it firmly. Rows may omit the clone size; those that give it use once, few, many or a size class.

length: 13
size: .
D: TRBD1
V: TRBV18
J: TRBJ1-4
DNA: TGTGCCAGCTCGCAGGGGGGTAATGAAAAACTGTTTTTT
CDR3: CASSQGGNEKLFF

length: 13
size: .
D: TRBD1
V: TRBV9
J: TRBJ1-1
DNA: TGTGCCAGCAGCGTAGTAGGGACAGGTGAAGCTTTCTTT
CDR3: CASSVVGTGEAFF

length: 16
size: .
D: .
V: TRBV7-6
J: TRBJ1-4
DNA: TGTGCCAGCAGCCGGAGGAGGGGCGTAACTAATGAAAAACTGTTTTTT
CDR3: CASSRRRGVTNEKLFF

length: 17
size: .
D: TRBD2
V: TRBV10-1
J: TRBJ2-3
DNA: TGCGCCAGCAGTGACCCTGCGACTAGCGGGGACTCCGATACGCAGTATTTT
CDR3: CASSDPATSGDSDTQYF

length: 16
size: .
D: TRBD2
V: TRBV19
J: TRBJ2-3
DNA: TGTGCCAGTAGTCCACTAGCGGGGGGGAGCACAGATACGCAGTATTTT
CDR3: CASSPLAGGSTDTQYF

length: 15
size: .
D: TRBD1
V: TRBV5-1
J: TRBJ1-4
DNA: TGCGCCAGCAGCGCCGGACAGGGCTGGGCTGAAAAACTGTTTTTT
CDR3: CASSAGQGWAEKLFF

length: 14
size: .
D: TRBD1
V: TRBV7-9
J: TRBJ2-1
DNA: TGTGCCAGCAGCACCCGGACAGGCTACAATGAGCAGTTCTTC
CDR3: CASSTRTGYNEQFF

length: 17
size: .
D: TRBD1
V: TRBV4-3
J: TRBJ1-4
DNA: TGCGCCAGCAGCCAAGACTTGGGCCGGGACAGAGAAGAAAAACTGTTTTTT
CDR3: CASSQDLGRDREEKLFF

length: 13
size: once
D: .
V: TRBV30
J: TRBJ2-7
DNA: TGTGCCTGGAGCCCGACAGGCAGATACGAGCAGTACTTC
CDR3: CAWSPTGRYEQYF

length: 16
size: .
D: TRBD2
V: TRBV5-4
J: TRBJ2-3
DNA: TGTGCCAGCAGCTTGCTGCTAGCGGGGAGGACAGATACGCAGTATTTT
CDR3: CASSLLLAGRTDTQYF

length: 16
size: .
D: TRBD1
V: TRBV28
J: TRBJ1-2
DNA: TGTGCCAGCAGTTCCCCCGGGACAGGGGGCAATAGAGGCTACACCTTC
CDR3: CASSSPGTGGNRGYTF

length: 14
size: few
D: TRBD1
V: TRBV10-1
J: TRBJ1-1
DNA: TGCGCCAGCAGCCGGGACAGAATGAACACTGAAGCTTTCTTT
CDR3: CASSRDRMNTEAFF

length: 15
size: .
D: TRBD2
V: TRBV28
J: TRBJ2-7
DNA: TGTGCCAGCAGCCATAGCGGGGGGGCCTCCTACGAGCAGTACTTC
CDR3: CASSHSGGASYEQYF

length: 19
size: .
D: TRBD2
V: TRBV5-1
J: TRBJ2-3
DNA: TGCGCCAGCAGCTCACAAGGACTAGCGGGGGGGCCAAGCACAGATACGCAGTATTTT
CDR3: CASSSQGLAGGPSTDTQYF

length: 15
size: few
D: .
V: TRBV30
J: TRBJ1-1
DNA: TGTGCCTGGAGTGTTTCTCAAGACATGAACACTGAAGCTTTCTTT
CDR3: CAWSVSQDMNTEAFF

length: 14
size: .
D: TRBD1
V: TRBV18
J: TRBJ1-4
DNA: TGTGCCAGCTCACCAGACAGGGGTGATGAAAAACTGTTTTTT
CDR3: CASSPDRGDEKLFF

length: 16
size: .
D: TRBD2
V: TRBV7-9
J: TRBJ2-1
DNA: TGTGCCAGCAGCACTAGGTTCGGGACTAACAACAATGAGCAGTTCTTC
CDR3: CASSTRFGTNNNEQFF

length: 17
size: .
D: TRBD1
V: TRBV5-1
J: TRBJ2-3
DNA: TGCGCCAGCAGCAGGGGACAGGGTCTCACAGCCACAGATACGCAGTATTTT
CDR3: CASSRGQGLTATDTQYF

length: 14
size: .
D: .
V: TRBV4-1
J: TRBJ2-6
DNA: TGCGCCAGCAGCCTTTACTCTGGGGCCAACGTCCTGACTTTC
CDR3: CASSLYSGANVLTF

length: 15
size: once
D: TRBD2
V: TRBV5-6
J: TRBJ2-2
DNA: TGTGCCAGCAGCTTGTTGGGGGGGTTCACCGGGGAGCTGTTTTTT
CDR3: CASSLLGGFTGELFF

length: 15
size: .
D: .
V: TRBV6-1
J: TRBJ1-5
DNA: TGTGCCAGCAGGGGGGCGAGCTATAGCAATCAGCCCCAGCATTTT
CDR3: CASRGASYSNQPQHF

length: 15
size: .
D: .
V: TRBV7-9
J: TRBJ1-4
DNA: TGTGCCAGCAGCTTAGACGGGGCAACTAATGAAAAACTGTTTTTT
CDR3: CASSLDGATNEKLFF

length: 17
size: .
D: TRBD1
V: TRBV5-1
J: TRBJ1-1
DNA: TGCGCCAGCAGCTTGGCCCCCGGGACAGGGGTGAACACTGAAGCTTTCTTT
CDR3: CASSLAPGTGVNTEAFF

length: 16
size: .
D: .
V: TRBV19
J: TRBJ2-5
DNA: TGTGCCAGTACCAATCCCGGGACACAATACGAAAACCGGCAGTACTTC
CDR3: CASTNPGTQYENRQYF

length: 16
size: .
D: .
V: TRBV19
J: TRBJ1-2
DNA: TGTGCCAGTATTAATTGGGGCCAGGACGCGGACTATGGCTACACCTTC
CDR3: CASINWGQDADYGYTF

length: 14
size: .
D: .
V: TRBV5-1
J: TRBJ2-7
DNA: TGCGCCAGCAGCTTGGAACAGCGGCGCTACGAGCAGTACTTC
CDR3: CASSLEQRRYEQYF

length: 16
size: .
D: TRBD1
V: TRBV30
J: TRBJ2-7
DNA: TGTGCCTGGACTAAACCGGGACAGCTATTTTCCTACGAGCAGTACTTC
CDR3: CAWTKPGQLFSYEQYF

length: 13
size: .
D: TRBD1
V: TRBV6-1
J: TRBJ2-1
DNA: TGTGCCAGCAGCGGGGACAGGGGTAGTGAGCAGTTCTTC
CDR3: CASSGDRGSEQFF

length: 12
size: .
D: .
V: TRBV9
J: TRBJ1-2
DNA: TGTGCCAGCAGCGCGCCGATAGAGGGCTACACCTTC
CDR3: CASSAPIEGYTF

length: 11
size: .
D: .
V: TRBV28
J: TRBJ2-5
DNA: TGTGCCAGCAGTTTCGGGGAGACCCAGTACTTC
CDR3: CASSFGETQYF

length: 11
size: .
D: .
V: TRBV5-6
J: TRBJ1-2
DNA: TGTGCCAGCAGCGCGGTAGGTGGCTACACCTTC
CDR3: CASSAVGGYTF

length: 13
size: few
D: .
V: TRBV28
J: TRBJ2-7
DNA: TGTGCCAGCAGCCTTGGGGGCCTCTACGAGCAGTACTTC
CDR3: CASSLGGLYEQYF

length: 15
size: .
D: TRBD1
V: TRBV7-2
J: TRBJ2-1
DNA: TGTGCCAGCAGCTTAGAGGGCAGGGGGCCGAATGAGCAGTTCTTC
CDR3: CASSLEGRGPNEQFF

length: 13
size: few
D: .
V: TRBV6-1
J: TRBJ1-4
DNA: TGTGCCAGCAGTGAAGCGTCGCACGGGATCCTCCTTTTT
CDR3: CASSEASHGILLF

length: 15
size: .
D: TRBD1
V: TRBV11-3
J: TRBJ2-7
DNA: TGTGCCAGCAGCTTAGAACCGGGACAGGGCTACGAGCAGTACTTC
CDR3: CASSLEPGQGYEQYF

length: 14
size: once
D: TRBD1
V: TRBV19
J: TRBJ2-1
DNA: TGTGCCAGTAAAGGGACAGGGTTACGAAATGAGCAGTTCTTC
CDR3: CASKGTGLRNEQFF

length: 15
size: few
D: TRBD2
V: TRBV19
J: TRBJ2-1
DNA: TGTGCCAGTAGTATAGATCGGGTTAGCGGGAATGAGCAGTTCTTC
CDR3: CASSIDRVSGNEQFF

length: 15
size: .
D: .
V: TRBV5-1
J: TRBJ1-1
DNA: TGCGCCAGCAGCATGGGGGGGAGGGGGAACACTGAAGCTTTCTTT
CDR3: CASSMGGRGNTEAFF

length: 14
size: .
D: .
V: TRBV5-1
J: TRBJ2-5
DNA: TGCGCCAGCAGCAAGGCGGGGCCCCAAGAGACCCAGTACTTC
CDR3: CASSKAGPQETQYF

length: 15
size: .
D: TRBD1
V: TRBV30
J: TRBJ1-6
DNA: TGTGCCTGGAGCAGGGGGCGGACGAGTAATTCACCCCTCCACTTT
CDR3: CAWSRGRTSNSPLHF

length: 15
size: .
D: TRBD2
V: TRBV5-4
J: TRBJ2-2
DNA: TGTGCCAGCAGCTTGCGTAGCGGGGTGGGCGGGGAGCTGTTTTTT
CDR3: CASSLRSGVGGELFF

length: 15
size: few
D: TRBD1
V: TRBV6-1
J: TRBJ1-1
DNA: TGTGCCAGCAGTGAGGGGACAGGGGCCCCCACTGAAGCTTTCTTT
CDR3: CASSEGTGAPTEAFF

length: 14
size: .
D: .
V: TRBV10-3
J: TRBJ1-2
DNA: TGTGCCATCAGTGAGAGGACTAGCGGCTATGGCTACACCTTC
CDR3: CAISERTSGYGYTF

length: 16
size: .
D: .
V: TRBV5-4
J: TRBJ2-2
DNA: TGTGCCAGCAGCTCGCCGCCAGGGGCCAACACCGGGGAGCTGTTTTTT
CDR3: CASSSPPGANTGELFF

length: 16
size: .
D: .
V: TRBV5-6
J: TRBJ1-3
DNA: TGTGCCAGCAGCTTGGCGGGGTTCGGAGGTGGAAACACCATATATTTT
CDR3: CASSLAGFGGGNTIYF

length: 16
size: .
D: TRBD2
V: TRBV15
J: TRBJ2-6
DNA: TGTGCCACCGCGATGGGGAGGGGTTCTGGGGCCAACGTCCTGACTTTC
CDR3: CATAMGRGSGANVLTF

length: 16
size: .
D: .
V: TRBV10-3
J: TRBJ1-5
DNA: TGTGCCATCAGTGAGTCGAGGGAGGGTGGCAATCAGCCCCAGCATTTT
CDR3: CAISESREGGNQPQHF

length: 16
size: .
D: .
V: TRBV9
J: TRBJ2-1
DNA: TGTGCCAGCAGCCCCTGGACGGGGAATGCTAACAATGAGCAGTTCTTC
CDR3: CASSPWTGNANNEQFF

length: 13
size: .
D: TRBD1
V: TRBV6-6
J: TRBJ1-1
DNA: TGTGCCAGTTCACGACAGGGCCGGACTGAAGCTTTCTTT
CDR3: CASSRQGRTEAFF

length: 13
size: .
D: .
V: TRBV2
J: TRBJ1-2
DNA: TGTGCCAGCGAGGCAGGGGCACTATATGGCTACACCTTC
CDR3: CASEAGALYGYTF